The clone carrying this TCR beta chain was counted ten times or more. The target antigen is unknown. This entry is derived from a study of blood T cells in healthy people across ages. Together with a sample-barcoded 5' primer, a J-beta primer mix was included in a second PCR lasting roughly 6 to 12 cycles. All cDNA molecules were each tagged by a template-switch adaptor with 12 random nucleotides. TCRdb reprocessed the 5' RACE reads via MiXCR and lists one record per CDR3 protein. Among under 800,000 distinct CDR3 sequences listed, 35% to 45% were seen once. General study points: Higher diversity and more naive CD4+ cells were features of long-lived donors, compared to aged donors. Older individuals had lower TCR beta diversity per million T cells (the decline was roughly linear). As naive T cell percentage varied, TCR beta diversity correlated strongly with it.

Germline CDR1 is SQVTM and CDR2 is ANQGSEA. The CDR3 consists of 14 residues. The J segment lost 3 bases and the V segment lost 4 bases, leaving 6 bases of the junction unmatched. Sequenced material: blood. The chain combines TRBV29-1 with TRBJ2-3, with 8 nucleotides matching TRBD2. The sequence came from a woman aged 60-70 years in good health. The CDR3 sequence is CSVGSGSVTDTQYF. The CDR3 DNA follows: TGCAGCGTTGGAAGCGGGAGTGTTACAGATACGCAGTATTTT.